Listed below are T cell receptor beta chains from one sample, sequenced in a study of blood T cells in healthy people across ages. MiXCR was run by TCRdb on the 5' RACE reads, yielding one entry per CDR3 protein. The sample has approximately 1,000,000 distinct CDR3 sequences; approximately 38% are singletons. The specimen sequenced was blood. The receptor source for this set is a man younger than 35 in good health. CDR3s include the opening cysteine and the closing phenylalanine or tryptophan. A D gene is named only where the DNA matches it firmly. Expanded clones are given a class, and other clones once, few, many or no size at all.

d_gene	v_gene	j_gene	abundance	CDR3nt	CDR3aa
NA	TRBV20-1	TRBJ2-1	NA	TGCAGTGCTAGAGGGGGGATATCCCACAATGAGCAGTTCTTC	CSARGGISHNEQFF
NA	TRBV5-1	TRBJ2-2	few	TGCGCCAGCAGCGAACTTGAGATTGTACAACAGAACACCGGGGAGCTGTTTTTT	CASSELEIVQQNTGELFF
NA	TRBV5-1	TRBJ2-7	few	TGCGCCAGCAGCACCGACAGAGTTAGCTCCTACGAGCAGTACTTC	CASSTDRVSSYEQYF
NA	TRBV20-1	TRBJ2-3	many	TGCAGTGCTAGAGTTGGCACAGATACGCAGTATTTT	CSARVGTDTQYF
NA	TRBV20-1	TRBJ2-7	few	TGCAGTGCTAGGGCTAGGGGGGGAAGGTCCTACGAGCAGTACTTC	CSARARGGRSYEQYF
TRBD1	TRBV7-2	TRBJ1-1	NA	TGTGCCAGCAGCTCCCGACAGGGTTTGACTGAAGCTTTCTTT	CASSSRQGLTEAFF
TRBD2	TRBV4-3	TRBJ2-1	few	TGCGCCAGCAGCCAAGATCCGGCTAGCGGGGGCCAGCAGTTCTTC	CASSQDPASGGQQFF
NA	TRBV12-3/TRBV12-4	TRBJ2-2	NA	TGTGCCAGCAGTCCGAACACGAACACCGGGGAGCTGTTTTTT	CASSPNTNTGELFF
NA	TRBV20-1	TRBJ1-2	NA	TGCAGTGGTGGTAACCGGGACAATAACTATGGCTACACCTTC	CSGGNRDNNYGYTF
TRBD1	TRBV4-2	TRBJ1-1	NA	TGTGCCAGCAGCCAAGGCCAGGGGGCGGCCGGGGACACTGAAGCTTTCTTT	CASSQGQGAAGDTEAFF
TRBD1	TRBV20-1	TRBJ2-1	few	TGCAGTGCCAAGCGCGGACAGGGGCGGCCCAATGAGCAGTTCTTC	CSAKRGQGRPNEQFF
TRBD1	TRBV12-3/TRBV12-4	TRBJ2-7	NA	TGTGCCAGCAGCCCCGGGACAGGGGACTCAAGCTCCTACAATGAGCAGTACTTC	CASSPGTGDSSSYNEQYF
NA	TRBV20-1	TRBJ2-3	many	TGCAGTGCTAGAGATGTTAGCACAGATACGCAGTATTTT	CSARDVSTDTQYF
NA	TRBV3-1	TRBJ2-7	few	TGTGCCAGCAGCCAAGGTGATGGCGTTAGCTCCTACGAGCAGTACTTC	CASSQGDGVSSYEQYF
NA	TRBV15	TRBJ1-5	NA	TGTGCCACCAGCAGAGTACAGGGATTTCAGCCCCAGCATTTT	CATSRVQGFQPQHF
NA	TRBV12-3/TRBV12-4	TRBJ1-4	NA	TGTGCCAGCAGTTTAAACAGGGAGGGGGAAAAACTGTTTTTT	CASSLNREGEKLFF